The 22 T cell receptor beta chains reported below all come from one sample, sequenced in a study of OX40 agonist ivuxolimab in advanced cancers. Assay: immunoSEQ multiplex PCR; the TCRdb copy retains only in-frame clones and omits some. Seen here are 20,000 or so clones, approximately 87% observed once, and the top ten hold 37%. The sequencing used CD4+ or CD8+ T cells sorted from blood, collected in a trial of the OX40 agonist ivuxolimab. All receptors derive from an adult with an advanced solid tumor such as melanoma, head and neck, liver or kidney cancer.

The J gene is TRBJ2-1, the V gene TRBV7-9, with D unresolved. Germline V CDR1 and CDR2: SEHNR, FQNEAQ (reference sequence). The CDR3 sequence is 13 residues long. V gave up 11 bases and J gave up 2 bases, with 13 bases separating them. The CDR3 nucleotides are TGTGCCGGGGTTCAGGACCCCTACAATGAGCAGTTCTTC. Encoded protein: CAGVQDPYNEQFF.

The sample holds one count of this clone. V usage is TRBV6-1 and J usage is TRBJ1-2; TRBD1 is a possible D gene (5 bases). The CDR3 is 13 residues long. Germline loops: CDR1 MNHNS, CDR2 SASEGT. Trimming stripped 6 bases from V and 6 bases from J, with 14 bases between. The CDR3 coding sequence is TGTGCCAGCAGCCCATCCAGGGCGGATGGCTACACCTTC. This sequence encodes CASSPSRADGYTF.

The rearrangement uses TRBV9 and TRBJ1-2, with D unclear. Looked up from germline, CDR1 is SGDLS and CDR2 is YYNGEE. This CDR3 region has 12 residues. V was shortened by 4 bases and J by 3 bases, with 7 bases between the two germline ends. The CDR3 protein is CASSPNDYGYTF. DNA for the CDR3: TGTGCCAGCAGCCCAAATGACTATGGCTACACCTTC.

The CDR3 loop reads CASSLGDSNQPQHF. The DNA for the CDR3 is TGTGCCAGCAGTTTAGGCGACAGCAATCAGCCCCAGCATTTT. The J gene is TRBJ1-5, the V gene TRBV27; D gene unclear. V lost 2 bases, J lost 1 base, and 6 bases lay in between. The CDR3 spans 14 residues. CDR1 and CDR2 from the germline V gene are MNHEY and SMNVEV (reference sequence).

The chain carries TRBV6-5 and TRBJ2-1; 7 bases line up with TRBD2. This CDR3 has 12 amino acids. The J segment lost 10 bases and the V segment lost 5 bases, leaving 5 bases of the junction unmatched. The germline V gene encodes CDR1 MNHEY and CDR2 SVGAGI. CDR3 amino acids: CASSTAGDEQFF. The CDR3 DNA reads as TGTGCCAGCAGTACCGCGGGGGACGAGCAGTTCTTC.

The sample holds one count of this clone. The rearrangement joins TRBV27 to TRBJ2-5; D not certain. V dropped 0 bases and J dropped 2 bases, with 7 bases sitting between them. The CDR3 length is 14 residues. The germline gives CDR1 MNHEY, CDR2 SMNVEV (reference sequence). The CDR3 reads CASSLSNLQETQYF. In nucleotides, the CDR3 is TGTGCCAGCAGTTTATCGAACCTACAAGAGACCCAGTACTTC.

This clone was found once. This chain joins TRBV7-7 and TRBJ2-2, with 9 bases matching TRBD1. The CDR3 has 15 amino acids. Germline V gene sequence: CDR1 SSHAT, CDR2 FNYEAQ (reference sequence). V dropped 4 bases and J dropped 7; count of bases not matched to a gene: 7. This CDR3 is CASSSQGAPGGELFF. Written as DNA, the CDR3 is TGTGCCAGCAGCTCACAGGGGGCGCCGGGCGGGGAGCTGTTTTTT. The full variable domain, completed using reference TRBV7-7 and TRBJ2-2, is GAGVSQSPRYKVTKRGQDVTLRCDPISSHATLYWYQQALGQGPEFLTYFNYEAQPDKSGLPSDRFSAERPEGSISTLTIQRTEQRDSAMYRCASSSQGAPGGELFFGEGSRLTVL.

The V and J genes are TRBV6-1 and TRBJ2-7, with TRBD1 as a possible D gene (6 bases). V was trimmed by 4 bases and J by 3 bases, leaving 22 bases between them. Germline V gene data show CDR1 as MNHNS and CDR2 as SASEGT. The CDR3 extends over 17 amino acids. The CDR3 DNA is TGTGCCAGCAGTGGGACGACAGGATTTGGTCTAGGCTACGAGCAGTACTTC. It codes for CASSGTTGFGLGYEQYF.

The V gene is TRBV28, the J gene TRBJ2-1; 10 bases match TRBD1. The length of the CDR3 is 14 residues. Trimming took 7 bases from V and 7 from J; bases not matched to a gene: 7. CDR1 and CDR2 from the germline V gene are MDHEN and SYDVKM. The CDR3 region has the DNA TGTGCCAGCAACAAGGGACAGGGGCGGAATGAGCAGTTCTTC. Encoded protein: CASNKGQGRNEQFF.

The chain joins TRBV7-9 to TRBJ2-1, with 7 bases fitting TRBD2. From germline, CDR1 is SEHNR and CDR2 FQNEAQ (reference sequence). The junction had 15 bases not matched to a gene; V was cut back by 5 bases and J by 8 bases. The CDR3 runs to 16 residues. Here the CDR3 reads CASSGRGERIIDEQFF. CDR3 sequence (DNA): TGTGCCAGCAGCGGCCGGGGGGAACGGATTATCGATGAGCAGTTCTTC.

The chain joins TRBV2 to TRBJ1-4, with 7 bases fitting TRBD1. Germline V lookup: CDR1 SNHLY, CDR2 FYNNEI. The V and J ends lost 3 bases and 0 bases, in that order; junction bases with no gene match: 4. This CDR3 is 16 amino acids long. The DNA of the CDR3 is TGTGCCAGCAGTGATTTGGGGACAGCAACTAATGAAAAACTGTTTTTT. Its translation: CASSDLGTATNEKLFF.

The V gene is TRBV21-1, the J gene TRBJ1-4; the table's TRBD1 call for D was not verified on the DNA. TRBV21-1 counts as a pseudogene. CDR3 length equals 16 residues. CDR3 sequence: CASSKAGDRGNEKLFF. The CDR3 nucleotides read TGTGCCAGCAGCAAAGCGGGTGACAGGGGAAATGAAAAACTGTTTTTT.

This chain links TRBV10-2 with TRBJ2-3; 7 positions match TRBD2. CDR1 is WSHSY, CDR2 SAAADI, per germline. J gave up 0 bases and V 9 bases, and 9 bases lay outside the gene matches. This CDR3 is 15 amino acids long. In nucleotides, the CDR3 is TGCGCCAGTACCCCTTTAGCGGGTAGCACAGATACGCAGTATTTT. Translated: CASTPLAGSTDTQYF.

The chain couples TRBV18 to TRBJ2-1, with D uncertain. In germline, CDR1 is KGHSH, CDR2 LQKENI. The germline V and J ends were trimmed by 0 bases and 4 bases, with 7 bases remaining between them. The CDR3 is made up of 14 amino acids. The CDR3 DNA sequence: TGTGCCAGCTCACCACCGCAAGGTTACAATGAGCAGTTCTTC. Its protein is CASSPPQGYNEQFF.

The chain is built from TRBV27 and TRBJ2-7; D remains ambiguous. Germline V lookup: CDR1 MNHEY, CDR2 SMNVEV (reference sequence). The CDR3 totals 12 residues. V was cut by 0 bases and J by 3 bases, with 3 bases left in between. The DNA of the CDR3 is TGTGCCAGCAGTTTATCGGGCTACGAGCAGTACTTC. Amino acids: CASSLSGYEQYF.

The V and J genes are TRBV5-4 and TRBJ2-7; 11 positions match TRBD2. The junction had 6 bases not matched to a gene; V was cut back by 0 bases and J by 4 bases. Germline V gene data show CDR1 as SGHNT and CDR2 as YYREEE (reference sequence). The CDR3 has 16 amino acids. The CDR3 region is CASSLGTSGGGYEQYF. The CDR3 coding sequence is TGTGCCAGCAGCTTGGGTACTAGCGGGGGTGGTTACGAGCAGTACTTC.

The chain combines TRBV29-1 with TRBJ1-2; possibly TRBD1 for D (5 bases). CDR3 length: 12 residues. Germline values: CDR1 SQVTM, CDR2 ANQGSEA. Trimming took off 7 bases at V and 3 bases at J, with 12 bases between the two ends. The CDR3 here is CSAPARDYGYTF. CDR3 DNA: TGCAGCGCGCCCGCCAGGGACTATGGCTACACCTTC.

The V call is TRBV7-9, the J call TRBJ2-4, with D tentatively TRBD2 (5 bases). The germline V and J ends were trimmed by 5 bases and 1 base, with 15 bases remaining between them. This CDR3 comprises 16 residues. The V gene's germline CDR1 is SEHNR and CDR2 FQNEAQ (reference sequence). The CDR3 DNA reads TGTGCCAGCAGCCAGACGGTGAGAGGGGCCAAAAACATTCAGTACTTC. Protein: CASSQTVRGAKNIQYF.

V usage is TRBV7-2 and J usage is TRBJ2-7, with TRBD1 matching over 10 bases. Germline V CDR1 and CDR2: SGHTA, FQGNSA. Unmatched junction bases numbered 2, after V lost 1 base and J lost 2 bases. The CDR3 totals 15 residues. CDR3 region: CASSLDGTGAYEQYF. The CDR3 coding sequence is TGTGCCAGCAGCTTAGACGGGACAGGGGCCTACGAGCAGTACTTC.

The sample holds one count of this clone. The CDR3 nucleotides read TGTGCCAGCAGCTACACCCTGGGGGTCCAAGAGACCCAGTACTTC. It is translated as CASSYTLGVQETQYF. The rearrangement joins TRBV7-6 to TRBJ2-5; D may be TRBD1 or TRBD2 (5 bases each). The CDR3 spans 15 residues. Germline V CDR1 and CDR2: SGHVS, FNYEAQ. Trimming removed 4 bases from V and 1 base from J, with 13 bases in between.

The chain couples TRBV29-1 to TRBJ2-2; 7 positions match TRBD1. Germline loops: CDR1 SQVTM, CDR2 ANQGSEA. Losses at the gene ends were 0 bases for V and 4 bases for J; bases not matched to a gene: 8. There are 16 residues in the CDR3. The CDR3 DNA follows: TGCAGCGTTGAAGATCAGGGGGTAGGAAGCACCGGGGAGCTGTTTTTT. As protein: CSVEDQGVGSTGELFF.

The rearrangement uses TRBV13 and TRBJ2-3; 8 bases are shared with TRBD1. The V gene end was trimmed by 5 bases and the J gene end by 3 bases; junction bases not matched to a gene: 10. The CDR3 is made up of 16 amino acids. CDR1 and CDR2 (germline): PRHDT, FYEKMQ (reference sequence). The CDR3 spells CASSPIRQGSTDTQYF. The CDR3 DNA is TGTGCCAGCAGCCCCATTCGACAGGGGTCAACAGATACGCAGTATTTT.